Each of the 27 T cell receptor beta chains below was sequenced from the same sample in a study of blood T cell repertoires in COVID-19. Assay: immunoSEQ multiplex PCR; the TCRdb copy retains only in-frame clones and omits some. The sample consists of approximately 160,000 clones, 80% to 90% of them appearing once. Input material: peripheral blood. The receptor set was obtained from a woman aged 70-85 years with acute or convalescent COVID-19.

The CDR3 bases are TGCGCCAGCAGCCAAGACAGGACTAGCACAGATACGCAGTATTTT. Translation gives CASSQDRTSTDTQYF. J is TRBJ2-3 and V is TRBV4-1, with D possibly matching TRBD2 (5 bases). The CDR3 length is 15 residues. Trimming left V 0 bases short and J 0 bases short, with 7 bases between. In germline, CDR1 is MGHRA, CDR2 YSYEKL.

The chain carries TRBV24-1 and TRBJ2-6, with 7 nucleotides matching TRBD1. The J segment lost 5 bases and the V segment lost 7 bases, leaving 10 bases of the junction unmatched. Germline CDR1 reads KGHDR; CDR2 reads SFDVKD. The CDR3 runs 16 residues. For the CDR3, the DNA is TGTGCCACCAGCCCGGGACAGTTGAGCTGGGCCAACGTCCTGACTTTC. The encoded protein is CATSPGQLSWANVLTF.

The chain is built from TRBV5-1 and TRBJ2-2, with a possible D match to TRBD1 (5 bases). Germline V gene data show CDR1 as SGHRS and CDR2 as YFSETQ. Trimming left V 2 bases short and J 4 bases short, with 15 bases between. The CDR3 extends over 16 amino acids. CDR3 sequence reads: CASSFLTARPTGELFF. The CDR3 bases are TGCGCCAGCAGCTTTTTGACAGCTAGACCCACCGGGGAGCTGTTTTTT.

This sequence joins TRBV5-1 and TRBJ1-6; no clear D. Germline CDR1 SGHRS, CDR2 YFSETQ. The CDR3 sequence is 15 residues long. V lost 4 bases and J 4 bases, leaving 12 bases between the germline ends. DNA for the CDR3: TGCGCCAGCAGCCAGACGGGAGCTTATAATTCACCCCTCCACTTT. Translated: CASSQTGAYNSPLHF.

This clone was observed once. This chain links TRBV6-2 or TRBV6-3 with TRBJ1-5; possible D gene TRBD1, 6 bases. Between the trimmed V and J ends, which lost 3 bases and 5 bases, there was a span of 11 bases. CDR3 length: 14 amino acids. CDR1 and CDR2 from the germline V gene are MNHEY and SVGEGT. The CDR3 protein is CASSYTNRDQPQHF. The CDR3 DNA reads TGTGCCAGCAGTTATACAAACAGGGATCAGCCCCAGCATTTT.

V usage is TRBV6-5 and J usage is TRBJ1-2, with a tentative D call TRBD1 (5 bases). This CDR3 contains 15 residues. The V gene lost 2 bases and the J gene lost 4 bases, with 14 bases spanning the gap. Germline lookup yields CDR1 MNHEY and CDR2 SVGAGI. The CDR3 region has the DNA TGTGCCAGCAGTTACAATCCCCAGGGACTCTATGGCTACACCTTC. It translates to CASSYNPQGLYGYTF.

V gene TRBV10-2 combines with J gene TRBJ1-3; the match to TRBD1 covers 10 bases. The CDR3 totals 15 residues. Germline CDR1 reads WSHSY; CDR2 reads SAAADI. Germline trimming cut 4 bases from V and 1 base from J; bases unmatched to any gene: 1. The DNA for the CDR3 is TGCGCCAGCAGTGCGGGACAGGGGTCTGGAAACACCATATATTTT. Encoded protein: CASSAGQGSGNTIYF.

This rearrangement joins TRBV7-2 to TRBJ2-2; 9 bases fit TRBD1. Looked up from germline, CDR1 is SGHTA and CDR2 is FQGNSA. The ends lost 5 bases at V and 4 bases at J; junction bases unmatched: 8. The CDR3 covers 16 residues. CDR3 amino acids: CASSATTTGGTGELFF. In DNA form, the CDR3 reads TGTGCCAGCAGCGCAACGACGACAGGGGGCACCGGGGAGCTGTTTTTT.

This clone was counted a single time. V and J are TRBV29-1 and TRBJ1-2; D gene ambiguous. The ends were cut back, 7 bases at V and 0 bases at J, with 9 bases in the middle. The CDR3 covers 12 residues. Germline values: CDR1 SQVTM, CDR2 ANQGSEA. CDR3 amino acids: CSAQQTNYGYTF. The CDR3 DNA reads TGCAGCGCCCAACAAACTAACTATGGCTACACCTTC.

The CDR3 nucleotides read TGTGCCACCAGTGACTCCGGGACATATCACCCATATGGCTACACCTTC. This sequence encodes CATSDSGTYHPYGYTF. The chain carries TRBV24-1 and TRBJ1-2, with D possibly matching TRBD1 (6 bases). The germline CDR1 and CDR2 sequences are KGHDR and SFDVKD. This CDR3 spans 16 amino acids. V was clipped by 4 bases and J by 5 bases, with 19 bases between them.

This clone was seen just once. The chain couples TRBV10-2 to TRBJ2-7; 8 bases match TRBD1. V dropped 1 base and J dropped 5; count of bases not matched to a gene: 4. This CDR3 is built from 14 residues. Germline loops: CDR1 WSHSY, CDR2 SAAADI. The chain's CDR3 is CASSEYRGKDEQYF. The DNA for the CDR3 is TGCGCCAGCAGTGAGTACAGGGGGAAGGACGAGCAGTACTTC.

This chain connects TRBV5-1 to TRBJ2-3, with 12 bases that match TRBD2. V trimming: 0 bases; J trimming: 3 bases; junction bases outside the gene matches: 11. In germline, CDR1 is SGHRS, CDR2 YFSETQ. The CDR3 is 19 amino acids. The CDR3 nucleotides read TGCGCCAGCAGCTTGGTTTGGGCAGGACTAGCGGGACGGACAGATACGCAGTATTTT. Translation: CASSLVWAGLAGRTDTQYF.

The chain couples TRBV5-6 to TRBJ1-4; 8 bases are a match to TRBD1. There are 15 residues in the CDR3. Trimming at V came to 1 base and at J to 5 bases, leaving 4 bases not matched to a gene. Germline V lookup: CDR1 SGHDT, CDR2 YYEEEE. The CDR3 protein is CASSLRTGRNEKLFF. CDR3 in DNA: TGTGCCAGCAGCTTGCGGACAGGGCGGAATGAAAAACTGTTTTTT.

The gene calls are TRBV7-2 and TRBJ2-7, with D perhaps matching TRBD2 (5 bases). Between the trimmed V and J ends, which lost 6 bases and 3 bases, there was a span of 18 bases. This CDR3 is 15 amino acids long. Looked up from germline, CDR1 is SGHTA and CDR2 is FQGNSA. The chain's CDR3 is CASRASSDLYYEQYF. The DNA of the CDR3 is TGTGCCAGCAGGGCTTCTTCGGACTTATACTACGAGCAGTACTTC.

The genes are TRBV27 and TRBJ1-5; 8 positions agree with TRBD1. The CDR3 totals 16 residues. Trimming removed 6 bases from V and 3 bases from J; junction bases left unmatched: 10. Germline V CDR1 and CDR2: MNHEY, SMNVEV (reference sequence). CDR3 nucleotide sequence: TGTGCCAGCAGCACGCCGGGACAGGTGGACAATCAGCCCCAGCATTTT. It encodes CASSTPGQVDNQPQHF.

The V gene is TRBV5-5, the J gene TRBJ2-7; 14 positions match TRBD2. Germline CDR1 reads SGHKS; CDR2 reads YYEKEE (reference sequence). The CDR3 consists of 17 residues. V lost 1 base and J lost 1; bases outside the gene matches: 4. This CDR3 reads CASSLIWTSGRSYEQYF. Written as DNA, the CDR3 is TGTGCCAGCAGCTTGATTTGGACTAGCGGGAGGTCCTACGAGCAGTACTTC.

Turning to this clone: The same CDR3 can be traced to other DNA sequences in this sample. The chain links TRBV2 to TRBJ2-1; D is unresolved. The V end was cut by 4 bases, the J end by 8 bases, with 6 bases between. CDR1 SNHLY and CDR2 FYNNEI come from the germline V gene. This CDR3 has 11 amino acids. The CDR3 spells CASSVSYEQFF. In DNA form, the CDR3 reads TGTGCCAGCAGTGTAAGCTATGAGCAGTTCTTC.

The J gene is TRBJ2-7, the V gene TRBV4-3, with 9 nucleotides matching TRBD2. The CDR3 is made up of 14 amino acids. Trimming cost V 4 bases and J 2 bases; bases outside gene matches: 3. Germline lookup yields CDR1 LGHNA and CDR2 YSLEER. This chain's CDR3 is CASSRQREAYEQYF. The CDR3 region has the DNA TGCGCCAGCAGCCGTCAGCGGGAGGCCTACGAGCAGTACTTC.

The genes are TRBV7-9 and TRBJ1-1; D remains unclear. CDR1 SEHNR and CDR2 FQNEAQ come from the germline V gene (reference sequence). V gave up 5 bases and J gave up 1 base, with 11 bases separating them. The CDR3 runs to 14 residues. The CDR3 sequence: CASSPLVWNTEAFF. CDR3 bases: TGTGCCAGCAGCCCCCTAGTTTGGAACACTGAAGCTTTCTTT.

The chain combines TRBV6-5 with TRBJ2-2; D is perhaps TRBD1 (6 bases). The ends were cut back, 6 bases at V and 4 bases at J, with 9 bases in the middle. From germline, CDR1 is MNHEY and CDR2 SVGAGI. This CDR3 has 13 amino acids. CDR3 DNA sequence: TGTGCCAGCAGCTGGACAGTCACCGGGGAGCTGTTTTTT. The encoded protein is CASSWTVTGELFF.

The V call is TRBV11-3, the J call TRBJ2-7, with 11 bases aligning to TRBD1. The CDR3 runs 14 residues. J was trimmed by 3 bases and V by 5 bases; bases with no gene match: 3. CDR1 and CDR2 (germline): SGHNT, YENEEA. The CDR3 protein is CASSQDRGHYEQYF. Here the CDR3 DNA reads TGTGCCAGCAGCCAGGACAGGGGGCACTACGAGCAGTACTTC.

This chain connects TRBV5-1 to TRBJ2-5; 8 positions agree with TRBD1. CDR1 is SGHRS and CDR2 is YFSETQ in the germline V gene. V shed 5 bases and J 4 bases; nucleotides not matched to a gene: 10. The CDR3 runs to 15 residues. CDR3 bases: TGCGCCAGCAGTCCTGGACAGGGTAGGGGAGAGACCCAGTACTTC. This gives the protein CASSPGQGRGETQYF.

This clone came up once. The chain employs TRBV7-9 and TRBJ2-2; TRBD2 matches at 10 bases. This CDR3 comprises 16 residues. Germline CDR1 reads SEHNR; CDR2 reads FQNEAQ (reference sequence). With V trimmed by 5 bases and J by 2 bases, 5 bases remained unmatched. The CDR3 bases are TGTGCCAGCAGCGCGAGCGGGAGGGTTAACACCGGGGAGCTGTTTTTT. Its translation is CASSASGRVNTGELFF.

V is TRBV6-5 and J is TRBJ1-1, with D tentatively TRBD1 (5 bases). Germline V gene data show CDR1 as MNHEY and CDR2 as SVGAGI. V was clipped by 6 bases and J by 1 base, with 9 bases between them. The CDR3 consists of 13 residues. The DNA of the CDR3 is TGTGCCAGCAGGAAACAGGAGAACACTGAAGCTTTCTTT. Protein product: CASRKQENTEAFF.

The V call is TRBV7-9, the J call TRBJ1-2; TRBD1 matches at 10 bases. J lost 3 bases, V lost 4 bases, and 2 bases had no gene match. The CDR3 consists of 14 residues. Looked up from germline, CDR1 is SEHNR and CDR2 is FQNEAQ (reference sequence). CDR3 nucleotides: TGTGCCAGCAGCTCCGGGACAGGGGACTATGGCTACACCTTC. This translates into CASSSGTGDYGYTF.

J is TRBJ2-7 and V is TRBV19; no firm D call. CDR3 size: 11 residues. Trimming removed 7 bases from V and 3 bases from J, with 7 bases in between. Looked up from germline, CDR1 is LNHDA and CDR2 is SQIVND (reference sequence). DNA for the CDR3: TGTGCCAGTACCTCCGGCTACGAGCAGTACTTC. Residues: CASTSGYEQYF.

V usage is TRBV7-9 and J usage is TRBJ2-3, with a possible D match to TRBD1 (5 bases). The germline gives CDR1 SEHNR, CDR2 FQNEAQ (reference sequence). V gave up 7 bases and J gave up 1 base, with 15 bases separating them. The CDR3 spans 15 residues. The CDR3 sequence is CASIVVGRGTDTQYF. As DNA, the CDR3 is TGTGCCAGCATCGTAGTCGGCAGGGGCACAGATACGCAGTATTTT.